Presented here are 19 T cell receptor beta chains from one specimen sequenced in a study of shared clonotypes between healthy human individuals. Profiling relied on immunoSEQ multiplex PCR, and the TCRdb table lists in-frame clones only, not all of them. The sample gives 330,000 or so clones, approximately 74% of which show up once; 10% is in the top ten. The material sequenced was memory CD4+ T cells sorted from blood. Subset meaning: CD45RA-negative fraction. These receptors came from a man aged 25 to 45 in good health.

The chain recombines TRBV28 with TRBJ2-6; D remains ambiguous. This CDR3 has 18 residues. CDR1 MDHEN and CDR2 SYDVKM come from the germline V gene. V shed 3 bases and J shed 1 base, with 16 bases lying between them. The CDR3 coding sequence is TGTGCCAGCAGTTTTGTCGGTGTGTCACGGTCTGGGGCCAACGTCCTGACTTTC. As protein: CASSFVGVSRSGANVLTF.

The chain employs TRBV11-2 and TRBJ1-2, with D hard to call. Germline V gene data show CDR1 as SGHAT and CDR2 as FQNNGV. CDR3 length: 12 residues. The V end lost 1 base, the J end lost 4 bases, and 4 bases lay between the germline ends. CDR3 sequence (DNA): TGTGCCAGCAGCTTAGGCGGCTATGGCTACACCTTC. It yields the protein CASSLGGYGYTF. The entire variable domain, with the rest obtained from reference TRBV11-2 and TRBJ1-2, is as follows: EAGVAQSPRYKIIEKRQSVAFWCNPISGHATLYWYQQILGQGPKLLIQFQNNGVVDDSQLPKDRFSAERLKGVDSTLKIQPAKLEDSAVYLCASSLGGYGYTFGSGTRLTVV.

CDR3 protein: CASSPMWGSYNEQFF. The CDR3 DNA follows: TGTGCCAGCAGTCCTATGTGGGGGTCCTACAATGAGCAGTTCTTC. J is TRBJ2-1 and V is TRBV6-5; either TRBD1 or TRBD2 may supply D (5 bases each). The CDR3 is 15 residues long. CDR1 and CDR2 (germline): MNHEY, SVGAGI. Deletions cut 5 bases from V and 1 base from J, with 12 bases between.

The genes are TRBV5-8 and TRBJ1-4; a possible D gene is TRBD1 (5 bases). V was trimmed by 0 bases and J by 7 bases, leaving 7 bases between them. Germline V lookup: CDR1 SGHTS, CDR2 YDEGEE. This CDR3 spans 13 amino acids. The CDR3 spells CASSLAQGEKLFF. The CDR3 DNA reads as TGTGCCAGCAGCTTGGCCCAGGGTGAAAAACTGTTTTTT.

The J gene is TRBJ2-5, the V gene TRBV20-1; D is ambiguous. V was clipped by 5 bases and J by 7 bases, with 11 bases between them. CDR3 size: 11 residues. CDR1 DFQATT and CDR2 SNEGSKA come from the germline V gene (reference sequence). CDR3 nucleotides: TGCAGTGCTGATCCACAGCGGACCCAGTACTTC. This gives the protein CSADPQRTQYF.

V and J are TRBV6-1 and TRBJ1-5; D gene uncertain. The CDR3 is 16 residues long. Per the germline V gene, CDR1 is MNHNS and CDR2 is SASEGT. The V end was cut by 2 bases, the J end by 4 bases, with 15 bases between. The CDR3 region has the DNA TGTGCCAGCAGTGAATTTCGCGTATCGAGGAATCAGCCCCAGCATTTT. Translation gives CASSEFRVSRNQPQHF.

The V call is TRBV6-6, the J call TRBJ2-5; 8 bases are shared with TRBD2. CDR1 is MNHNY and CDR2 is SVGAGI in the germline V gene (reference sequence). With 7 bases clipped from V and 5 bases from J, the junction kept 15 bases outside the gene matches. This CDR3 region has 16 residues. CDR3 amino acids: CASTDRTSFGRETQYF. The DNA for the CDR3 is TGTGCCAGCACCGATAGGACTAGCTTTGGACGCGAGACCCAGTACTTC.

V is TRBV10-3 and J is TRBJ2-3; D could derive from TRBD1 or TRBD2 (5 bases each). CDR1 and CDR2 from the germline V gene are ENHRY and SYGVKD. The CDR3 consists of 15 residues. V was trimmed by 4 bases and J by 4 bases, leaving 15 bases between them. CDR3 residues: CAISVRDPTSDTQYF. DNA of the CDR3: TGTGCCATCAGTGTCAGGGACCCTACTTCAGATACGCAGTATTTT.

CDR3 DNA sequence: TGTGCCAGCAGTTACTCGTCGGACTGGCAGCCCCAGCATTTT. It is translated as CASSYSSDWQPQHF. V usage is TRBV6-6 and J usage is TRBJ1-5, with D uncertain. This CDR3 has 14 residues. V lost 0 bases to trimming and J lost 7 bases, with 10 bases between them. The germline V gene encodes CDR1 MNHNY and CDR2 SVGAGI (reference sequence).

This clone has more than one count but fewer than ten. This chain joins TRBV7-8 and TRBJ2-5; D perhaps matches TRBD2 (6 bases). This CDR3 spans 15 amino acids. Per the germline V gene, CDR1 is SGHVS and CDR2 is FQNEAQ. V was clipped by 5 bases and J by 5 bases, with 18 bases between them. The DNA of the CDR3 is TGTGCCAGCAGCCAGCCGGGAGATGGGGGGGAGACCCAGTACTTC. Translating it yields CASSQPGDGGETQYF.

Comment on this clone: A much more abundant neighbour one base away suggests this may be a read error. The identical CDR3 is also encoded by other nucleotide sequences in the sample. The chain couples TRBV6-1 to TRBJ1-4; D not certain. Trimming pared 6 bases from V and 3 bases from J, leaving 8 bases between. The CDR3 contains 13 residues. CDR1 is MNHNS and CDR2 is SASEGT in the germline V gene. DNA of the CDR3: TGTGCCAGCAGGTACGGGGCTAATGAAAAACTGTTTTTT. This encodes CASRYGANEKLFF.

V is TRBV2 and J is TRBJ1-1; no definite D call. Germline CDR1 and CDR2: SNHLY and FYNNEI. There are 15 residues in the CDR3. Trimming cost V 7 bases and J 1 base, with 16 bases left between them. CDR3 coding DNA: TGTGCCAGCACCGAAGATTCTCCGGAGAACACTGAAGCTTTCTTT. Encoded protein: CASTEDSPENTEAFF. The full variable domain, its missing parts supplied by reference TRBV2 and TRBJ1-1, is EPEVTQTPSHQVTQMGQEVILRCVPISNHLYFYWYRQILGQKVEFLVSFYNNEISEKSEIFDDQFSVERPDGSNFTLKIRSTKLEDSAMYFCASTEDSPENTEAFFGQGTRLTVV.

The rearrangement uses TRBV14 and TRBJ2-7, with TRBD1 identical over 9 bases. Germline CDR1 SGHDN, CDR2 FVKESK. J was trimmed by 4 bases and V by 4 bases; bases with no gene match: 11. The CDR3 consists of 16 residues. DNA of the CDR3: TGTGCCAGCAGCCCCCTTGGAGGGGACAGGGTTTACGAGCAGTACTTC. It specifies CASSPLGGDRVYEQYF.

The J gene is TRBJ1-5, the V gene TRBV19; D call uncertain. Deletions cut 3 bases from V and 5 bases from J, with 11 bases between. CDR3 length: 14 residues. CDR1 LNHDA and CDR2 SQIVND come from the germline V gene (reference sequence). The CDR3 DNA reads TGTGCCAGTAGTATGGGGTGGAGGGATCAGCCCCAGCATTTT. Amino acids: CASSMGWRDQPQHF.

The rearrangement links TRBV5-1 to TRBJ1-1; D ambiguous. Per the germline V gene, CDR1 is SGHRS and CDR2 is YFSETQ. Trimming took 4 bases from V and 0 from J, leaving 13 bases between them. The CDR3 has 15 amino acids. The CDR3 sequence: CASSPPPEMNTEAFF. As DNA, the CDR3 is TGCGCCAGCAGCCCTCCTCCGGAGATGAACACTGAAGCTTTCTTT.

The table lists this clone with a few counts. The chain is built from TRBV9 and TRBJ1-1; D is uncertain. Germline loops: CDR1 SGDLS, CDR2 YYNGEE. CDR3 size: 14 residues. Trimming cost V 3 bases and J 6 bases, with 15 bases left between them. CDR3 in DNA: TGTGCCAGCAGCGCGGGCGGGGATGGGGCTGAAGCTTTCTTT. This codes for CASSAGGDGAEAFF.

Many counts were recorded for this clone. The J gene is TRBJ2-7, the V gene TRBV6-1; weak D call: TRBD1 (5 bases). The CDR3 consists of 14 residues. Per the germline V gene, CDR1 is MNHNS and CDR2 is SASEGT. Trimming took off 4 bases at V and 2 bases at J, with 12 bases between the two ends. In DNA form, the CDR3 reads TGTGCCAGCAGTGGATACCAGGGTACCTACGAGCAGTACTTC. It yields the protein CASSGYQGTYEQYF.

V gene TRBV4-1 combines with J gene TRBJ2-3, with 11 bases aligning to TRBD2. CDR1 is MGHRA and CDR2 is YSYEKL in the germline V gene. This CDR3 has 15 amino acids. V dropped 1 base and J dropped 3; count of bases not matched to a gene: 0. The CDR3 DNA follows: TGCGCCAGCAGCCAAGTAGCGGGAGGGACAGATACGCAGTATTTT. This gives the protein CASSQVAGGTDTQYF.

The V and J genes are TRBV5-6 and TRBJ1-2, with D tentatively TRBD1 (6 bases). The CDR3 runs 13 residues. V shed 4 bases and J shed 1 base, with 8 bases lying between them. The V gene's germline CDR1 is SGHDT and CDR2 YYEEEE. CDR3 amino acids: CASSRDNNYGYTF. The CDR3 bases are TGTGCCAGCAGCCGGGACAATAACTATGGCTACACCTTC.